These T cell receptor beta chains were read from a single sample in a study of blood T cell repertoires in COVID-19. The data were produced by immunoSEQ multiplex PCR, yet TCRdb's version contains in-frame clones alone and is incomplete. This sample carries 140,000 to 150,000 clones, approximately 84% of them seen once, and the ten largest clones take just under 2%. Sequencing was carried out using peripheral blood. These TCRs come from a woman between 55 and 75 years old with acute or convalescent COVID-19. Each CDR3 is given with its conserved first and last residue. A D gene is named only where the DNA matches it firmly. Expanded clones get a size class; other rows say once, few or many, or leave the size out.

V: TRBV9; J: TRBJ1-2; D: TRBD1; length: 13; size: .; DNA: TGTGCCAGCAGCGTAATAGACAGGGGTGGCTACACCTTC; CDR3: CASSVIDRGGYTF
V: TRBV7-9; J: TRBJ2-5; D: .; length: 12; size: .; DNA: TGTGCCAGCAGCTTAGTAAAAGAGACCCAGTACTTC; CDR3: CASSLVKETQYF
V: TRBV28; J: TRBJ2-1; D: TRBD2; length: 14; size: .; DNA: TGTGCCAGCAGTGCTAGCGGGATAGGGAATGAGCAGTTCTTC; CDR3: CASSASGIGNEQFF
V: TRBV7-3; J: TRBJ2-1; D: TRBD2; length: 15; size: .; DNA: TGTGCCAGCAGCTGGACCGGGACTAAGGGCGTTGAGCAGTTCTTC; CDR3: CASSWTGTKGVEQFF
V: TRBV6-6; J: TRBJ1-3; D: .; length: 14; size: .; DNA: TGTGCCAGCAGCCCAGGGGCGGCAGGAAACACCATATATTTT; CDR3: CASSPGAAGNTIYF
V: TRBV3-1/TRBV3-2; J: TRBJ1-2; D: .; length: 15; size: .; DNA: TGTGCCAGCAGCCAAGACCCCAGGGGCCCCTATGGCTACACCTTC; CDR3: CASSQDPRGPYGYTF
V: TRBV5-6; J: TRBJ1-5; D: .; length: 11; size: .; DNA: TGTGCCAGCAGCTCGGGTGGGCCCCAGCATTTT; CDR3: CASSSGGPQHF
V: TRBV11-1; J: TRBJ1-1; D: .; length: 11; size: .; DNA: TGTGCCAGCAGCTTAGGCGGGGGAGCTTTCTTT; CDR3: CASSLGGGAFF
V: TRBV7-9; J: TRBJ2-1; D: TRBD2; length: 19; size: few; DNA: TGTGCCAGCAGCTTAGTCAGAGCGGGAGGCCGAAGCTCCTACAATGAGCAGTTCTTC; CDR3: CASSLVRAGGRSSYNEQFF
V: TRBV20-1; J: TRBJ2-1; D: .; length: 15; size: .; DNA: TGCAGTGCTAGTCCACAGGCCCCCTCCTACAATGAGCAGTTCTTC; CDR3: CSASPQAPSYNEQFF
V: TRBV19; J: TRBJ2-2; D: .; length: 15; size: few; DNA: TGTGCCAGTATCGATTTCGGAGGGCCGAGCGGGGAGCTGTTTTTT; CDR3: CASIDFGGPSGELFF
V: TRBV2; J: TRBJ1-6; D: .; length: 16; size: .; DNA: TGTGCCAGCATCGAGCAGGGCCTATCCTATAATTCACCCCTCCACTTT; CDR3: CASIEQGLSYNSPLHF
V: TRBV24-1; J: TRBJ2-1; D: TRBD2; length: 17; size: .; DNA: TGTGCCACCAGTGATTCGAGACTAGCGGGAGAGGGCAATGAGCAGTTCTTC; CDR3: CATSDSRLAGEGNEQFF
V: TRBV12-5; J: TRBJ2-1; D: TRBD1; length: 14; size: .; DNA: TGTGCTAGTGGTTTAACAGGGGGCAATGGTGAGCAGTTCTTC; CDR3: CASGLTGGNGEQFF
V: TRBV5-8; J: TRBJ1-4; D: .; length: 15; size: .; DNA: TGTGCCAGCAGCTCAGGGATTTTGCGTAATGAAAAACTGTTTTTT; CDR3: CASSSGILRNEKLFF
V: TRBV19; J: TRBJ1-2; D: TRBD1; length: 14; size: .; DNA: TGTGCCAGTAGTACTGGGACAGGGAGGGATGGCTACACCTTC; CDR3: CASSTGTGRDGYTF
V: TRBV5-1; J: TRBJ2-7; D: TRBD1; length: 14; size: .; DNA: TGCGCCAGCAGCTCACGACAGGGGGTAGCGGAGCAGTACTTC; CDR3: CASSSRQGVAEQYF
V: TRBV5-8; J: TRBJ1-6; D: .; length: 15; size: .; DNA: TGTGCCAGCACCCCGGGAGGGGGGTATAATTCACCCCTCCACTTT; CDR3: CASTPGGGYNSPLHF
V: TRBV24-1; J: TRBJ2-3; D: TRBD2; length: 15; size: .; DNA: TGTGCCACCAGGTGGCCAGCGGGGAGCACAGATACGCAGTATTTT; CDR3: CATRWPAGSTDTQYF
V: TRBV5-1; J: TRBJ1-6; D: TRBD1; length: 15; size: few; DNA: TGCGCCAGCAGCCCAGGACAGGGCCGTAATTCACCCCTCCACTTT; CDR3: CASSPGQGRNSPLHF
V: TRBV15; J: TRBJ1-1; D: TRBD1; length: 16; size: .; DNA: TGTGCCACCAGCAGAGACCTCGACAGGGTGAACACTGAAGCTTTCTTT; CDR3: CATSRDLDRVNTEAFF
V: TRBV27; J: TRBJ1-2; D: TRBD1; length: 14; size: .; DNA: TGTGCCAGCAGTCACCGGGACAGGGACTATGGCTACACCTTC; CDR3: CASSHRDRDYGYTF
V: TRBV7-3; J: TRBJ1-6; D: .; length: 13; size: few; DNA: TGTGCCAGCAGCCAGGACACTCGTTCACCCCTCCACTTT; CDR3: CASSQDTRSPLHF
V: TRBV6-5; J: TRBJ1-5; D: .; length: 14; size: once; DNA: TGTGCCAGCAGTAACCTGGAGAGCAATCAGCCCCAGCATTTT; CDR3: CASSNLESNQPQHF
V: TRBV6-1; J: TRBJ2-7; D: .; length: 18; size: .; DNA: TGTGCCAGCAGTGTTCAGTTTTGGTTCAGGTCCTACTCCTACGAGCAGTACTTC; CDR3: CASSVQFWFRSYSYEQYF
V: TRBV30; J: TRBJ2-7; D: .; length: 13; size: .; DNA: TGTGCCTGGAAATTTGACAGCTCCTACGAGCAGTACTTC; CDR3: CAWKFDSSYEQYF
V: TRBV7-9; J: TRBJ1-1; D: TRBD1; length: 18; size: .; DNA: TGTGCCAGCAGCTTAACGAGAGAGTGGACAGGGGCGAACACTGAAGCTTTCTTT; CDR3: CASSLTREWTGANTEAFF
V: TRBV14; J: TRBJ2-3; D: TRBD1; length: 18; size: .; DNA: TGTGCCAGCAGCCCTCACCTCGGGACAGGGGGCATGACAGATACGCAGTATTTT; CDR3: CASSPHLGTGGMTDTQYF
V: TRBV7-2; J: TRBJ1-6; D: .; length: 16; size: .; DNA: TGTGCCAGCAGCTCCCAAGGTGGCGCTACCTGGGGGCTCCTCCACTTT; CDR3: CASSSQGGATWGLLHF
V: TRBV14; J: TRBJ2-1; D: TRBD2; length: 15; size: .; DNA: TGTGCCAGCAGCCGTCTAGCGGGAGCCTACAATGAGCAGTTCTTC; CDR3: CASSRLAGAYNEQFF
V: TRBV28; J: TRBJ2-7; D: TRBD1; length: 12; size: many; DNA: TGTGCCAGCAGAGACAGGGCTTACGAGCAGTACTTC; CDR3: CASRDRAYEQYF
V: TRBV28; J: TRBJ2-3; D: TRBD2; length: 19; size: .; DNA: TGTGCCAGCAGTTTATGGTTAGCGGGATTGACCTCTAGCACAGATACGCAGTATTTT; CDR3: CASSLWLAGLTSSTDTQYF
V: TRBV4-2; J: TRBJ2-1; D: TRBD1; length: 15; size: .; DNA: TGTGCCAGCAGCCAGGACAGGACCAGCTACAATGAGCAGTTCTTC; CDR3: CASSQDRTSYNEQFF
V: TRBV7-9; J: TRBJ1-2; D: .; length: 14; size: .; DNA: TGTGCCAGCAGCTTACACAGTCAGAACTATGGCTACACCTTC; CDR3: CASSLHSQNYGYTF
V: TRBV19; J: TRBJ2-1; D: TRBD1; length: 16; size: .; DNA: TGTGCCAGTAGCCGACCCGGGACAGGGGGTTGGAATGAGCAGTTCTTC; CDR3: CASSRPGTGGWNEQFF
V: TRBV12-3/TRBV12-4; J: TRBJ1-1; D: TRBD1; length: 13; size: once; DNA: TGTGCCAGCACCGACCTGACAGGGCCTGAAGCTTTCTTT; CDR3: CASTDLTGPEAFF